Below, 27 T cell receptor beta chains from the same sample are listed, as sequenced in a study of cytomegalovirus exposure and HLA in healthy donors. Both 60 Vbeta primers and 13 Jbeta primers went into the PCR. Measured with immunoSEQ multiplex PCR; TCRdb has only the in-frame clones, and not every one. The sample records about 110,000 clones, around three quarters being singletons. Sequencing used PBMCs. The source is a woman aged 25 to 39 in good health and CMV-seronegative.

V is TRBV15 and J is TRBJ2-1; D is perhaps TRBD1 (6 bases). Trimming shortened V by 8 bases and J by 1 base, and 15 bases separated the two germline ends. Looked up from germline, CDR1 is LNHNV and CDR2 is YYDKDF (reference sequence). This CDR3 has 15 residues. CDR3 sequence (DNA): TGTGCCACCGGACAGAATAGTGGGTCCTACAATGAGCAGTTCTTC. This sequence encodes CATGQNSGSYNEQFF.

Remarks on this clone: The same CDR3 is also encoded by other DNA sequences in this sample. The V and J genes are TRBV7-9 and TRBJ1-2, with 7 positions matching TRBD1. Germline loops: CDR1 SEHNR, CDR2 FQNEAQ (reference sequence). J gave up 1 base and V 5 bases, and 10 bases lay outside the gene matches. This CDR3 comprises 16 residues. The CDR3 loop is CASSLSVRDSNYGYTF. The CDR3 nucleotides read TGTGCCAGCAGCCTATCGGTCCGGGACAGTAACTATGGCTACACCTTC.

This chain uses TRBV7-6 with TRBJ1-4; weak D call: TRBD1 (5 bases). Germline CDR1 and CDR2: SGHVS and FNYEAQ. V dropped 3 bases and J dropped 5 bases, with 7 bases sitting between them. The CDR3 is 13 residues long. The CDR3 is CASSLTENEKLFF. The CDR3 bases are TGTGCCAGCAGCTTGACAGAGAATGAAAAACTGTTTTTT.

The gene calls are TRBV6-1 and TRBJ1-6; no clear D. Trimming removed 2 bases at V and 6 bases at J, with 5 bases between. The CDR3 length is 13 residues. The germline V gene has CDR1 MNHNS and CDR2 SASEGT. The CDR3 sequence is CASSEQINSPLHF. CDR3 DNA: TGTGCCAGCAGTGAACAAATTAATTCACCCCTCCACTTT.

The chain joins TRBV10-2 to TRBJ2-1; 10 bases line up with TRBD1. V dropped 4 bases and J dropped 4; count of bases not matched to a gene: 1. The CDR3 spans 14 residues. Germline V gene data show CDR1 as WSHSY and CDR2 as SAAADI. The CDR3 sequence: CASSAGQGYNEQFF. The CDR3 region has the DNA TGCGCCAGCAGTGCGGGACAGGGGTACAATGAGCAGTTCTTC.

The chain uses TRBV2 and TRBJ1-5, with unresolved D. The CDR3 is 13 amino acids. V was trimmed by 8 bases and J by 0 bases, leaving 8 bases between them. The germline CDR1 and CDR2 sequences are SNHLY and FYNNEI. Here the CDR3 DNA reads TGTGCCAGCCGTTTAGATAGCAATCAGCCCCAGCATTTT. It yields the protein CASRLDSNQPQHF.

This clone was picked up a small number of times. V gene TRBV7-2 combines with J gene TRBJ2-2; TRBD1 matches 9 bases. CDR1 and CDR2 (germline): SGHTA, FQGNSA. The CDR3 consists of 15 residues. V was clipped by 3 bases and J by 9 bases; unmatched bases: 8. The chain's CDR3 is CASSFNDRGLRELFF. As DNA, the CDR3 is TGTGCCAGCAGCTTCAACGACAGGGGGTTGAGGGAGCTGTTTTTT.

This clone has more than one count but fewer than ten. The chain carries TRBV4-3 and TRBJ2-3, with 8 bases lining up with TRBD2. There are 17 residues in the CDR3. Germline CDR1 reads LGHNA; CDR2 reads YSLEER. The V gene end was trimmed by 3 bases and the J gene end by 1 base; junction bases not matched to a gene: 9. CDR3 nucleotides: TGCGCCAGCAGCCACGGACTAGCAGTTGTCGGCACAGATACGCAGTATTTT. Its translation: CASSHGLAVVGTDTQYF.

This chain connects TRBV9 to TRBJ2-1, with D perhaps TRBD2 (6 bases). This CDR3 spans 15 amino acids. Trimming shortened V by 0 bases and J by 6 bases, and 13 bases separated the two germline ends. The germline CDR1 and CDR2 sequences are SGDLS and YYNGEE. The DNA of the CDR3 is TGTGCCAGCAGCGTAGCTGCGACTAGTGGCAATGAGCAGTTCTTC. This encodes CASSVAATSGNEQFF.

This chain uses TRBV2 with TRBJ2-5; the match to TRBD2 covers 9 bases. CDR3 length: 14 amino acids. Germline assignment: CDR1 SNHLY and CDR2 FYNNEI. J lost 4 bases, V lost 2 bases, and 2 bases had no gene match. The CDR3 bases are TGTGCCAGCAGTGAACTAGCGGGGATAGAGACCCAGTACTTC. It encodes CASSELAGIETQYF.

This clone was picked up a small number of times. This chain uses TRBV27 with TRBJ1-2, with D possibly TRBD1 on 5 matching bases. Trimming cost V 11 bases and J 2 bases, with 15 bases left between them. The germline V gene encodes CDR1 MNHEY and CDR2 SMNVEV (reference sequence). The CDR3 consists of 13 residues. CDR3 protein: CAVWDWGNYGYTF. The CDR3, as DNA: TGTGCCGTTTGGGACTGGGGGAACTATGGCTACACCTTC.

The chain joins TRBV30 to TRBJ1-4; unclear D gene. Deletions cut 4 bases from V and 3 bases from J, with 12 bases between. The length of the CDR3 is 14 residues. The germline V gene encodes CDR1 GTSNPN and CDR2 SVGIG (reference sequence). In DNA, the CDR3 is TGTGCCTGGACCTCACTCCGTTCTAATGAAAAACTGTTTTTT. This codes for CAWTSLRSNEKLFF.

The gene calls are TRBV28 and TRBJ2-3; 7 nucleotides align to TRBD1. Trimming removed 6 bases from V and 10 bases from J; junction bases left unmatched: 13. Germline CDR1 reads MDHEN; CDR2 reads SYDVKM. The CDR3 has 14 residues. Here the CDR3 reads CASRPRDSPRSQYF. The CDR3 DNA reads TGTGCCAGCAGACCCCGGGACAGCCCACGATCGCAGTATTTT.

This clone was seen only a few times. This chain connects TRBV11-3 to TRBJ2-7; weak D call: TRBD1 (5 bases). This CDR3 spans 14 amino acids. Germline CDR1 reads SGHNT; CDR2 reads YENEEA. The V end was cut by 6 bases, the J end by 3 bases, with 15 bases between. CDR3: CASSLKQDHYEQYF. CDR3 sequence (DNA): TGTGCCAGCAGTTTAAAACAGGACCACTACGAGCAGTACTTC.

Only one count was recorded for this clone. The chain couples TRBV25-1 to TRBJ2-7; 11 bases are a match to TRBD2. Germline V CDR1 and CDR2: MGHDK, SYGVNS. The CDR3 length is 14 residues. The trim removed 3 bases at V and 5 bases at J, leaving 3 bases unmatched. CDR3 amino acids: CASSDSGGANEQYF. CDR3 nucleotide sequence: TGTGCCAGCAGTGATAGCGGGGGGGCCAACGAGCAGTACTTC.

J is TRBJ1-3 and V is TRBV14; no reliable D call. Germline CDR1 SGHDN, CDR2 FVKESK. V was clipped by 7 bases and J by 0 bases, with 10 bases between them. This CDR3 has 14 amino acids. The CDR3 sequence: CASTPTVSGNTIYF. Here the CDR3 DNA reads TGTGCCAGCACCCCAACAGTCTCTGGAAACACCATATATTTT.

V is TRBV4-1 and J is TRBJ2-1; 9 bases align to TRBD2. Germline V gene data show CDR1 as MGHRA and CDR2 as YSYEKL. The CDR3 sequence is 16 residues long. Trimming took 1 base from V and 2 from J; bases not matched to a gene: 3. The CDR3 loop is CASSQVAGATYNEQFF. The CDR3 region has the DNA TGCGCCAGCAGCCAAGTAGCGGGGGCCACCTACAATGAGCAGTTCTTC.

The V call is TRBV27, the J call TRBJ2-7, with 7 bases that match TRBD1. The CDR3 contains 13 residues. The germline V gene encodes CDR1 MNHEY and CDR2 SMNVEV (reference sequence). CDR3 nucleotide sequence: TGTGCGACAGCAAGGGGGCAGGGTGTGGAGCAGTACTTC. Translated, it gives CATARGQGVEQYF.

The V gene is TRBV6-5, the J gene TRBJ1-1; no definite D call. The germline CDR1 and CDR2 sequences are MNHEY and SVGAGI. V dropped 2 bases and J dropped 4 bases, with 8 bases sitting between them. This CDR3 spans 13 amino acids. The CDR3 DNA sequence: TGTGCCAGCAGTTACGTCGGGGTCACTGAAGCTTTCTTT. Translated, it gives CASSYVGVTEAFF.

This clone was seen a single time. The chain uses TRBV28 and TRBJ2-1; D not resolved. CDR3 size: 15 residues. CDR1 is MDHEN, CDR2 SYDVKM, per germline. V was clipped by 8 bases and J by 0 bases, with 14 bases between them. The CDR3 reads CASRPSVNSYNEQFF. The CDR3 DNA is TGTGCCAGCCGTCCCAGCGTTAACTCCTACAATGAGCAGTTCTTC.

The CDR3 here is CASSFDVPGQGRGQYF. The CDR3 DNA reads as TGTGCCAGCAGCTTCGATGTCCCGGGACAGGGGCGGGGGCAGTACTTC. The V gene is TRBV5-4, the J gene TRBJ2-7; 10 bases map to TRBD1. Germline V gene lookup returns CDR1 SGHNT and CDR2 YYREEE (reference sequence). Germline trimming cut 2 bases from V and 9 bases from J; bases unmatched to any gene: 14. The CDR3 length is 16 residues.

V gene TRBV7-7 combines with J gene TRBJ2-7, with TRBD1 matching over 7 bases. Germline V gives CDR1 SSHAT, CDR2 FNYEAQ (reference sequence). CDR3 length equals 16 residues. The V gene end was trimmed by 1 base and the J gene end by 1 base; junction bases not matched to a gene: 7. The CDR3 region has the DNA TGTGCCAGCAGCTTAGTCGTGACAGGGCCTTCCTACGAGCAGTACTTC. It is translated as CASSLVVTGPSYEQYF.

The V and J genes are TRBV4-1 and TRBJ1-1; the D gene is possibly TRBD1 (5 bases). Looked up from germline, CDR1 is MGHRA and CDR2 is YSYEKL. V was pared by 3 bases and J by 5 bases, with 13 bases between. This CDR3 is 14 amino acids long. The CDR3 spells CASSHLGGETEAFF. In nucleotides, the CDR3 is TGCGCCAGCAGCCATTTGGGAGGGGAGACTGAAGCTTTCTTT.

This clone was counted a few times. The chain carries TRBV30 and TRBJ1-1; D possibly corresponds to TRBD1 (5 bases). The CDR3 extends over 16 amino acids. The germline CDR1 and CDR2 sequences are GTSNPN and SVGIG (reference sequence). Trimming took 0 bases from V and 2 from J, leaving 16 bases between them. The CDR3 sequence is CAWSVGGLWANTEAFF. DNA of the CDR3: TGTGCCTGGAGTGTGGGGGGGTTGTGGGCAAACACTGAAGCTTTCTTT.

The chain uses TRBV5-1 and TRBJ2-7; the match to TRBD2 covers 7 bases. Germline CDR1 and CDR2: SGHRS and YFSETQ. The trim removed 0 bases at V and 4 bases at J, leaving 7 bases unmatched. The CDR3 spans 15 residues. The CDR3 DNA is TGCGCCAGCAGCTTGGGAGGCGGGAGTGGGTACGAGCAGTACTTC. This codes for CASSLGGGSGYEQYF.

The chain couples TRBV28 to TRBJ2-3; TRBD2 is a possible D gene (6 bases). V lost 5 bases and J lost 0, with 24 bases in between. The CDR3 is made up of 19 amino acids. Germline lookup yields CDR1 MDHEN and CDR2 SYDVKM. The CDR3 protein is CASSLSRRGPKTSTDTQYF. Written as DNA, the CDR3 is TGTGCCAGCAGTCTAAGCAGGAGGGGCCCAAAAACTAGCACAGATACGCAGTATTTT.

The genes are TRBV6-6 and TRBJ2-3, with a weak D call TRBD1 (6 bases). This CDR3 is built from 15 residues. Germline values: CDR1 MNHNY, CDR2 SVGAGI (reference sequence). The germline V and J ends were trimmed by 0 bases and 0 bases, with 7 bases remaining between them. This CDR3 reads CASSYSGQSTDTQYF. CDR3 nucleotide sequence: TGTGCCAGCAGTTACTCTGGACAGAGCACAGATACGCAGTATTTT.